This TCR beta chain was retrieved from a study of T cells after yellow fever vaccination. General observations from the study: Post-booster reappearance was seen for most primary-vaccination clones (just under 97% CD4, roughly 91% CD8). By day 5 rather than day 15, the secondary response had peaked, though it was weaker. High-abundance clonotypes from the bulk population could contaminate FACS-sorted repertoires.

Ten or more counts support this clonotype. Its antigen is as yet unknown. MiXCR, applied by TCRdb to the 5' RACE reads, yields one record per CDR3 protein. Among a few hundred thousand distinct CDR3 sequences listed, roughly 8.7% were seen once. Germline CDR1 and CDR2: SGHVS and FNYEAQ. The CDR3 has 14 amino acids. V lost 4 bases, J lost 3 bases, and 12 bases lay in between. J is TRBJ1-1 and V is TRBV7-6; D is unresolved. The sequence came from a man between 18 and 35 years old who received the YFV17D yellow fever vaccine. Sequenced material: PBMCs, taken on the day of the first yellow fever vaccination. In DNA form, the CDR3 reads TGTGCCAGCAGCTCGAGGGTAGCGGACACTGAAGCTTTCTTT. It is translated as CASSSRVADTEAFF.